This passage covers 29 T cell receptor beta chains from one sample sequenced in a study of immune cell composition in non-small cell lung cancer. Normal lung was sampled as far from the tumour as possible, at least 3 cm. TCRdb's table, derived via immunoSEQ multiplex PCR, lists solely in-frame clones and lacks some. The data hold about 4,900 clones, with 72% observed a single time. Sequenced: non-adjacent lung tissue. The receptors derive from a human donor with non-small cell lung cancer.

The chain employs TRBV7-7 and TRBJ2-1; D might be TRBD1 (6 bases). Trimming took 1 base from V and 6 from J, leaving 7 bases between them. The CDR3 runs to 13 residues. Per germline, CDR1 SSHAT and CDR2 FNYEAQ (reference sequence). The CDR3 protein is CASSLGGGNEQFF. The CDR3 DNA sequence: TGTGCCAGCAGCTTAGGAGGGGGCAATGAGCAGTTCTTC. Filled out from reference TRBV7-7 and TRBJ2-1, the complete variable domain reads GAGVSQSPRYKVTKRGQDVTLRCDPISSHATLYWYQQALGQGPEFLTYFNYEAQPDKSGLPSDRFSAERPEGSISTLTIQRTEQRDSAMYRCASSLGGGNEQFFGPGTRLTVL.

V gene TRBV9 combines with J gene TRBJ1-1, with D perhaps TRBD1 (6 bases). V was pared by 0 bases and J by 5 bases, with 8 bases between. The CDR3 has 13 amino acids. Germline V CDR1 and CDR2: SGDLS, YYNGEE. The CDR3 bases are TGTGCCAGCAGCGTAGACAGGGTGACTGAAGCTTTCTTT. Protein product: CASSVDRVTEAFF.

The rearrangement links TRBV6-6 to TRBJ2-7; a weak D match, TRBD1 (6 bases). This CDR3 comprises 14 residues. The V gene's germline CDR1 is MNHNY and CDR2 SVGAGI (reference sequence). Trimming removed 8 bases at V and 4 bases at J, with 18 bases between. This CDR3 is CASGPQDSQYEQYF. CDR3 in DNA: TGTGCCAGCGGCCCACAGGACAGCCAATACGAGCAGTACTTC.

The chain joins TRBV11-1 to TRBJ2-7, with TRBD1 matching 8 bases. Germline assignment: CDR1 SGHAT and CDR2 FQDESV (reference sequence). The CDR3 consists of 16 residues. The V and J ends lost 5 bases and 7 bases, in that order; junction bases with no gene match: 16. This CDR3 reads CASSAIDRGTTREQYF. In nucleotides, the CDR3 is TGTGCCAGCAGCGCTATAGACAGGGGTACCACGAGAGAGCAGTACTTC. Using reference TRBV11-1 and TRBJ2-7 for the parts outside the CDR3, the full variable domain is EAEVAQSPRYKITEKSQAVAFWCDPISGHATLYWYRQILGQGPELLVQFQDESVVDDSQLPKDRFSAERLKGVDSTLKIQPAELGDSAMYLCASSAIDRGTTREQYFGPGTRLTVT.

This chain connects TRBV29-1 to TRBJ2-2; D is perhaps TRBD1 (5 bases). Trimming removed 7 bases at V and 6 bases at J, with 15 bases between. Looked up from germline, CDR1 is SQVTM and CDR2 is ANQGSEA. This CDR3 is 13 amino acids long. The CDR3 is CSAAQGVAGELFF. CDR3 sequence (DNA): TGCAGCGCCGCGCAAGGGGTGGCCGGGGAGCTGTTTTTT.

By proportion, this clone is medium-sized (0.01 to 0.1%). V and J are TRBV9 and TRBJ1-1, with TRBD1 identical over 8 bases. The CDR3 length is 16 residues. The V gene end was trimmed by 0 bases and the J gene end by 3 bases; junction bases not matched to a gene: 7. Germline CDR1 SGDLS, CDR2 YYNGEE. CDR3 residues: CASSVGVGTGYTEAFF. Here the CDR3 DNA reads TGTGCCAGCAGCGTAGGAGTAGGGACAGGTTACACTGAAGCTTTCTTT.

J is TRBJ1-6 and V is TRBV11-1; no reliable D call. CDR1 SGHAT and CDR2 FQDESV come from the germline V gene (reference sequence). V was clipped by 5 bases and J by 0 bases, with 8 bases between them. This CDR3 is 15 amino acids long. In nucleotides, the CDR3 is TGTGCCAGCAGCGCTTGGAGCTCCTATAATTCACCCCTCCACTTT. It translates to CASSAWSSYNSPLHF.

As for this clone: Other nucleotide sequences in the sample specify the same CDR3. The chain carries TRBV28 and TRBJ2-3; weak D call: TRBD1 (5 bases). Germline loops: CDR1 MDHEN, CDR2 SYDVKM. The CDR3 contains 14 residues. The V end was cut by 3 bases, the J end by 0 bases, with 7 bases between. CDR3 in DNA: TGTGCCAGCAGTTTTCAGGGTAGCACAGATACGCAGTATTTT. Protein sequence: CASSFQGSTDTQYF.

The chain employs TRBV11-3 and TRBJ1-1; D might be TRBD1 (5 bases). This CDR3 is 14 amino acids long. Germline CDR1 is SGHNT and CDR2 is YENEEA. V was pared by 2 bases and J by 7 bases, with 14 bases between. CDR3 DNA: TGTGCCAGCAGCTTAAACCAGGGATCCAGTGAAGCTTTCTTT. Residues: CASSLNQGSSEAFF. Drawing the rest from reference TRBV11-3 and TRBJ1-1, the complete variable domain is EAGVVQSPRYKIIEKKQPVAFWCNPISGHNTLYWYLQNLGQGPELLIRYENEEAVDDSQLPKDRFSAERLKGVDSTLKIQPAELGDSAVYLCASSLNQGSSEAFFGQGTRLTVV.

V and J are TRBV5-4 and TRBJ2-1, with 10 bases that match TRBD2. CDR3 length: 14 residues. V lost 5 bases to trimming and J lost 8 bases; unmatched junction nucleotides: 7. Germline V CDR1 and CDR2: SGHNT, YYREEE (reference sequence). CDR3 nucleotide sequence: TGTGCCAGCAGGCAAACTAGCGGGACGGATGAGCAGTTCTTC. It encodes CASRQTSGTDEQFF.

The V gene is TRBV9, the J gene TRBJ2-1; 9 bases match TRBD2. V dropped 0 bases and J dropped 10; count of bases not matched to a gene: 5. The CDR3 runs 14 residues. The germline gives CDR1 SGDLS, CDR2 YYNGEE. The CDR3 sequence: CASSVGGLAAEQFF. DNA of the CDR3: TGTGCCAGCAGCGTAGGGGGACTAGCTGCGGAGCAGTTCTTC.

This sequence joins TRBV6-1 and TRBJ1-5; TRBD1 is a possible D gene (5 bases). Germline V gene sequence: CDR1 MNHNS, CDR2 SASEGT. The ends were cut back, 6 bases at V and 6 bases at J, with 12 bases in the middle. The CDR3 is 13 amino acids. In DNA form, the CDR3 reads TGTGCCAGCAGCCTTAGGGGTGCTCAGCCCCAGCATTTT. Amino acids: CASSLRGAQPQHF.

In this sample, this clone turned up a few times. The V gene is TRBV6-5, the J gene TRBJ2-2; no reliable D call. V was shortened by 2 bases and J by 0 bases, with 7 bases between the two germline ends. CDR3 length: 15 amino acids. CDR1 and CDR2 (germline): MNHEY, SVGAGI. The CDR3 nucleotides read TGTGCCAGCAGTTACGACTCCGCGAACACCGGGGAGCTGTTTTTT. Translation: CASSYDSANTGELFF.

The CDR3 reads CASSLTDRAYGYTF. The CDR3 DNA is TGTGCCAGCAGCTTAACAGACAGGGCCTATGGCTACACCTTC. The chain recombines TRBV9 with TRBJ1-2; 7 nucleotides match TRBD1. This CDR3 is built from 14 residues. Trimming removed 4 bases from V and 4 bases from J; junction bases left unmatched: 7. In germline, CDR1 is SGDLS, CDR2 YYNGEE.

This chain connects TRBV5-1 to TRBJ2-1; 8 bases are a match to TRBD2. The CDR3 covers 14 residues. CDR1 and CDR2 (germline): SGHRS, YFSETQ. J lost 7 bases, V lost 3 bases, and 6 bases had no gene match. CDR3 sequence (DNA): TGCGCCAGCAGCTCGGGGGGGCCGGAGAATGAGCAGTTCTTC. It translates to CASSSGGPENEQFF. Together with reference TRBV5-1 and TRBJ2-1, the CDR3 gives the full variable domain: KAGVTQTPRYLIKTRGQQVTLSCSPISGHRSVSWYQQTPGQGLQFLFEYFSETQRNKGNFPGRFSGRQFSNSRSEMNVSTLELGDSALYLCASSSGGPENEQFFGPGTRLTVL.

The count of this clone is one. V and J are TRBV9 and TRBJ2-2; TRBD1 matches 10 bases. Germline CDR1 is SGDLS and CDR2 is YYNGEE. Trimming took 5 bases from V and 5 from J; bases not matched to a gene: 9. The length of the CDR3 is 16 residues. In nucleotides, the CDR3 is TGTGCCAGCAGTAACCCTGACAGGGGGCATACCGGGGAGCTGTTTTTT. This translates into CASSNPDRGHTGELFF.

This clone appeared a single time. The chain recombines TRBV29-1 with TRBJ2-2, with TRBD1 identical over 9 bases. The germline gives CDR1 SQVTM, CDR2 ANQGSEA. The CDR3 has 16 residues. Unmatched junction bases numbered 6, after V lost 0 bases and J lost 4 bases. CDR3 residues: CSVEDRKQGATGELFF. In nucleotides, the CDR3 is TGCAGCGTTGAAGATAGAAAACAGGGGGCCACCGGGGAGCTGTTTTTT.

The chain couples TRBV29-1 to TRBJ2-7, with 9 bases lining up with TRBD2. The ends lost 5 bases at V and 2 bases at J; junction bases unmatched: 7. The germline CDR1 and CDR2 sequences are SQVTM and ANQGSEA. This CDR3 is built from 14 residues. CDR3 sequence reads: CSVRSAGGPYEQYF. CDR3 sequence (DNA): TGCAGCGTTAGGTCGGCGGGAGGGCCCTACGAGCAGTACTTC.

V is TRBV11-2 and J is TRBJ2-2; D gene unclear. Germline CDR1 and CDR2: SGHAT and FQNNGV. Trimming stripped 1 base from V and 6 bases from J, with 3 bases between. This CDR3 comprises 12 residues. The CDR3 is CASSLGAGELFF. CDR3 bases: TGTGCCAGCAGCTTAGGAGCCGGGGAGCTGTTTTTT.

The rearrangement links TRBV6-5 to TRBJ1-4; D is unclear. Germline V gene lookup returns CDR1 MNHEY and CDR2 SVGAGI. The CDR3 contains 15 residues. Trimming left V 7 bases short and J 6 bases short, with 18 bases between. This CDR3 reads CASKRGLGRDEKLFF. For the CDR3, the DNA is TGTGCCAGCAAACGGGGTTTAGGGAGAGATGAAAAACTGTTTTTT.

This clone was seen only a few times. This rearrangement joins TRBV5-4 to TRBJ1-5; 8 positions match TRBD1. Germline CDR1 and CDR2: SGHNT and YYREEE (reference sequence). The CDR3 totals 17 residues. J was trimmed by 0 bases and V by 6 bases; bases with no gene match: 11. The CDR3 DNA reads as TGTGCCAGCATAAGACGGCAGGGGGCGCTTAGCAATCAGCCCCAGCATTTT. Translated: CASIRRQGALSNQPQHF.

This rearrangement joins TRBV7-9 to TRBJ1-1; TRBD1 matches at 7 bases. CDR3 length equals 14 residues. Losses at the gene ends were 5 bases for V and 0 bases for J; bases not matched to a gene: 3. Germline V gene sequence: CDR1 SEHNR, CDR2 FQNEAQ (reference sequence). The CDR3 region is CASSPGQVNTEAFF. The CDR3 DNA follows: TGTGCCAGCAGCCCAGGACAGGTGAACACTGAAGCTTTCTTT.

The CDR3 DNA reads as TGTGCCAGCAGCCCACTCCGAACCTGGGGGGGCGGTCAGCCCCAGCATTTT. It is translated as CASSPLRTWGGGQPQHF. The rearrangement uses TRBV7-8 and TRBJ1-5; perhaps TRBD1 as D (6 bases). V was cut by 5 bases and J by 6 bases, with 23 bases left in between. Germline V gives CDR1 SGHVS, CDR2 FQNEAQ. This CDR3 contains 17 residues. Combining the CDR3 with reference TRBV7-8 and TRBJ1-5 gives the whole variable domain GAGVSQSPRYKVAKRGQDVALRCDPISGHVSLFWYQQALGQGPEFLTYFQNEAQLDKSGLPSDRFFAERPEGSVSTLKIQRTQQEDSAVYLCASSPLRTWGGGQPQHFGDGTRLSIL.

The gene calls are TRBV4-2 and TRBJ2-3; 9 nucleotides match TRBD2. Trimming at V came to 1 base and at J to 3 bases, leaving 2 bases not matched to a gene. This CDR3 comprises 15 residues. Germline V gene lookup returns CDR1 LGHNA and CDR2 YNFKEQ. The CDR3 nucleotides read TGTGCCAGCAGCCAAGGCGGACTAGCGACAGATACGCAGTATTTT. It specifies CASSQGGLATDTQYF.

This clone was observed a few times. In DNA, the CDR3 is TGTGCCAGCAGCCTCGACTGGAACTCCTACGAGCAGTACTTC. Translating it yields CASSLDWNSYEQYF. This chain links TRBV5-5 with TRBJ2-7; D not certain. The CDR3 consists of 14 residues. Germline-derived CDR1 and CDR2 are SGHKS and YYEKEE (reference sequence). V was pared by 4 bases and J by 0 bases, with 11 bases between.

A few counts support this clone. The V gene is TRBV5-1, the J gene TRBJ1-2; D ambiguous. The CDR3 extends over 15 amino acids. Germline CDR1 and CDR2: SGHRS and YFSETQ. The ends were cut back, 0 bases at V and 8 bases at J, with 17 bases in the middle. The CDR3 loop is CASSLDLRQGGGYTF. The CDR3 nucleotides are TGCGCCAGCAGCTTGGACCTGCGACAAGGCGGGGGCTACACCTTC.

The chain employs TRBV5-5 and TRBJ1-5, with D unclear. Germline V gene sequence: CDR1 SGHKS, CDR2 YYEKEE (reference sequence). This CDR3 contains 15 residues. V was shortened by 0 bases and J by 0 bases, with 7 bases between the two germline ends. The CDR3 spells CASSLDRHSNQPQHF. DNA of the CDR3: TGTGCCAGCAGCTTGGACAGACATAGCAATCAGCCCCAGCATTTT.

V is TRBV19 and J is TRBJ1-1; the D is unclear. The V end was cut by 6 bases, the J end by 0 bases, with 14 bases between. Looked up from germline, CDR1 is LNHDA and CDR2 is SQIVND (reference sequence). This CDR3 is built from 15 residues. The CDR3 DNA reads TGTGCCAGTAGGAAGGACCGGGATTTGAACACTGAAGCTTTCTTT. Amino acid sequence: CASRKDRDLNTEAFF. Full variable domain (missing parts from reference TRBV19 and TRBJ1-1): DGGITQSPKYLFRKEGQNVTLSCEQNLNHDAMYWYRQDPGQGLRLIYYSQIVNDFQKGDIAEGYSVSREKKESFPLTVTSAQKNPTAFYLCASRKDRDLNTEAFFGQGTRLTVV.

CDR3 loop: CASSLGEGPQETQYF. In nucleotides, the CDR3 is TGTGCCAGCAGCTTGGGGGAGGGACCGCAAGAGACCCAGTACTTC. The V call is TRBV7-9, the J call TRBJ2-5, with TRBD2 matching over 7 bases. The CDR3 is 15 amino acids. Germline V lookup: CDR1 SEHNR, CDR2 FQNEAQ (reference sequence). The trim removed 3 bases at V and 2 bases at J, leaving 6 bases unmatched.